A single TCR beta chain is shown here with its context. Its antigen is undetermined. This sample is part of a study of T cell responses to AZD1222 COVID-19 vaccine. Study-level findings and limits: Clonal diversity may have been underestimated in mostly white British donors. The reported proportion of spike-specific TCRs targeting unmutated variant regions was nearly half. Without day 14 samples, only post-peak T cell repertoires were studied.

Profiling relied on immunoSEQ multiplex PCR, and the TCRdb table lists in-frame clones only, not all of them. The repertoire includes roughly 180,000 clones, roughly 92% of them detected once, and 1.5% to 2% sits in the top ten. V was trimmed by 2 bases and J by 10 bases, leaving 15 bases between them. Germline assignment: CDR1 MNHNS and CDR2 SASEGT. The CDR3 covers 15 residues. J is TRBJ1-6 and V is TRBV6-1; D gene unclear. The sample in question was peripheral blood, obtained 28 days after the second AZD1222 dose. This sequence was found in an adult who received the AZD1222 COVID-19 vaccine. The CDR3 DNA reads as TGTGCCAGCAGTGAAAATTGGGCTAGTTCCTCACCCCTCCACTTT. As protein: CASSENWASSSPLHF.